The sequence of this TCR beta chain was determined in a study of T cells in Graves' hyperthyroidism and ophthalmopathy. Study-wide findings and caveats: Expanded thyroid clonotypes (above 0.001) were mostly also found in blood.

Diagnosis rested on symptoms, serum thyroxine and TRAb, thyroid ultrasound, and orbital computed tomography. There were TCR beta CDR3 regions amplified from RNA transcripts. The HTBI primer set served for first-round RT-PCR of the TCR CDR3. A single record per CDR3 protein comes from TCRdb applying MiXCR to the multiplex PCR reads. This sample yields roughly 500,000 distinct CDR3 sequences, of which over 45% are seen a single time; 44% belongs to the top ten. A word on this clonotype: What it binds is not known.

This CDR3 spans 18 amino acids. In germline, CDR1 is SGDLS, CDR2 YYNGEE. V shed 3 bases, J shed 2 bases, and the junction held 12 bases outside the gene matches. This sequence originates from an adult woman with Graves' disease, either hyperthyroidism or ophthalmopathy (not recorded which). The chain employs TRBV9 and TRBJ2-2, with 8 bases that match TRBD1. The sample was peripheral blood or thyroid tissue (not recorded which). The CDR3 is CASSAGRDRSGNTGELFF. CDR3 DNA: TGTGCCAGCAGCGCAGGCCGGGACAGGTCTGGAAACACCGGGGAGCTGTTTTTT.